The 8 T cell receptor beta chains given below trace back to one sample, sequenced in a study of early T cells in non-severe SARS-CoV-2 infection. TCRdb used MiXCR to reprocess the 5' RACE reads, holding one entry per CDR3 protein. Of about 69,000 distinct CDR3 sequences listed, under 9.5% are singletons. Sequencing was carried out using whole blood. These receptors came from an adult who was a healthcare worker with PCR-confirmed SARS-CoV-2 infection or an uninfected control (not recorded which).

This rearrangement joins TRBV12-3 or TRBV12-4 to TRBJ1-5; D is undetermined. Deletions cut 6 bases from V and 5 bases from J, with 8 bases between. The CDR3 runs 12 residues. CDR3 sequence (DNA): TGTGCCAGCAGCTTAAATTATCAGCCCCAGCATTTT. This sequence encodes CASSLNYQPQHF.

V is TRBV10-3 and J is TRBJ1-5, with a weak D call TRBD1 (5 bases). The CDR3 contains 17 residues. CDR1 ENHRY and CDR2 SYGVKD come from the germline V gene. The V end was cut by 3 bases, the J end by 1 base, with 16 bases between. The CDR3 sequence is CAISDSGEGRSNQPQHF. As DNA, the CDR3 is TGTGCCATCAGTGATTCGGGGGAGGGCAGGAGCAATCAGCCCCAGCATTTT.

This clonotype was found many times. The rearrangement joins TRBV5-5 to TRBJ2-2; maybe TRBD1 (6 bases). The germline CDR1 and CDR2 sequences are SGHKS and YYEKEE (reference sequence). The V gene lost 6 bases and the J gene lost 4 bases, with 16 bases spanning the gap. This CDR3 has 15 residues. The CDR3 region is CASILQGMGTGELFF. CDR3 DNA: TGTGCCAGCATCTTACAGGGAATGGGCACCGGGGAGCTGTTTTTT.

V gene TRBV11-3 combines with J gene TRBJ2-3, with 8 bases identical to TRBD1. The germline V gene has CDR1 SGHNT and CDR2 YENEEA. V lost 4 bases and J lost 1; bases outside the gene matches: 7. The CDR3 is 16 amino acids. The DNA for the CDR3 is TGTGCCAGCAGCTCAGGACAGGGTGCTGGCACAGATACGCAGTATTTT. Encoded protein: CASSSGQGAGTDTQYF.

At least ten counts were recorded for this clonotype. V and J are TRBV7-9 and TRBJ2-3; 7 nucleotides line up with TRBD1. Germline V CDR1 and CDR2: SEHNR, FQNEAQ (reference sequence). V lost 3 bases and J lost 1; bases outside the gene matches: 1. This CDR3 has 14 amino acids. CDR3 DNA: TGTGCCAGCAGCTTCACAGGGGGCACAGATACGCAGTATTTT. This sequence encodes CASSFTGGTDTQYF. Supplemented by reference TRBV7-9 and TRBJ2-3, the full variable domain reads DTGVSQNPRHKITKRGQNVTFRCDPISEHNRLYWYRQTLGQGPEFLTYFQNEAQLEKSRLLSDRFSAERPKGSFSTLEIQRTEQGDSAMYLCASSFTGGTDTQYFGPGTRLTVL.

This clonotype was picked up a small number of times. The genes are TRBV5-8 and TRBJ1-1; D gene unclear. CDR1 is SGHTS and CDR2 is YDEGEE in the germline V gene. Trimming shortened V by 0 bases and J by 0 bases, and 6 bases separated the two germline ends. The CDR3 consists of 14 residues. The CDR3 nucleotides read TGTGCCAGCAGCTTGGGTACCATGAACACTGAAGCTTTCTTT. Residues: CASSLGTMNTEAFF.

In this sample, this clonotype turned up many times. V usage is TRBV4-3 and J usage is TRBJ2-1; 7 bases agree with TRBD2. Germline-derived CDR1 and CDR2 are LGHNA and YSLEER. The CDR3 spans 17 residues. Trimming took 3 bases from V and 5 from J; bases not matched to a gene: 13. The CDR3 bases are TGCGCCAGCAGCCAGCATGGGCTAGCGGTAAACAACAATGAGCAGTTCTTC. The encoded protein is CASSQHGLAVNNNEQFF.

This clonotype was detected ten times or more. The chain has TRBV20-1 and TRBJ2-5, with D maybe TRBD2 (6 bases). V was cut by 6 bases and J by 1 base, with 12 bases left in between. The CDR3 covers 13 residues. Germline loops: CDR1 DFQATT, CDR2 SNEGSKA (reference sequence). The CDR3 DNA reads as TGCAGTGCACTCTCGGGACTCCAAGAGACCCAGTACTTC. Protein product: CSALSGLQETQYF.